Following are 18 T cell receptor beta chains from one sample sequenced in a study of shared clonotypes between healthy human individuals. The method was immunoSEQ multiplex PCR; TCRdb's version includes in-frame clones alone and lacks a portion of them. The data hold roughly 2.2 million clones, with 85% to 95% observed a single time. The sequencing sample was made of naive CD4+ T cells from PBMCs. Subset defined: CD45RA+ positively selected. The receptors stem from a man aged 18 to 30 in good health. Some clones in this sample may be carry-over from other donors' samples.

The rearrangement uses TRBV30 and TRBJ2-1, with 8 bases fitting TRBD1. This CDR3 comprises 14 residues. V shed 3 bases, J shed 7 bases, and the junction held 8 bases outside the gene matches. Germline V gene data show CDR1 as GTSNPN and CDR2 as SVGIG (reference sequence). This CDR3 is CAWSRTGIDNEQFF. The CDR3 bases are TGTGCCTGGAGCCGGACAGGGATAGATAATGAGCAGTTCTTC.

The gene calls are TRBV4-2 and TRBJ2-3; D is unresolved. The CDR3 runs to 16 residues. Germline CDR1 and CDR2: LGHNA and YNFKEQ. V lost 1 base, J lost 1 base, and 12 bases lay in between. As DNA, the CDR3 is TGTGCCAGCAGCCAAGGCCGAGGCCCTGGCACAGATACGCAGTATTTT. It yields the protein CASSQGRGPGTDTQYF.

The CDR3 bases are TGTGCCAGCAGAGGGGACAGACAGTTACAAGAGACCCAGTACTTC. It codes for CASRGDRQLQETQYF. The chain uses TRBV25-1 and TRBJ2-5; 7 nucleotides match TRBD1. Germline V gene lookup returns CDR1 MGHDK and CDR2 SYGVNS. Trimming removed 6 bases from V and 2 bases from J; junction bases left unmatched: 9. The CDR3 covers 15 residues.

The CDR3 sequence: CASSLTGTSSPVAFF. In DNA form, the CDR3 reads TGTGCCAGCAGCTTGACCGGGACCTCTTCCCCTGTGGCTTTCTTT. The V call is TRBV5-6, the J call TRBJ1-1, with D possibly TRBD1 on 5 matching bases. CDR1 is SGHDT and CDR2 is YYEEEE in the germline V gene. This CDR3 region has 15 residues. Deletions cut 1 base from V and 11 bases from J, with 21 bases between.

This chain links TRBV30 with TRBJ2-7; either TRBD1 or TRBD2 may supply D (7 bases each). The CDR3 loop spans 12 amino acids. V dropped 8 bases and J dropped 12 bases, with 23 bases sitting between them. Looked up from germline, CDR1 is GTSNPN and CDR2 is SVGIG (reference sequence). The CDR3 coding sequence is TGTGCCACCAGGGGGGGAGGGAGTCCTTGGTACTTC. It codes for CATRGGGSPWYF.

The V call is TRBV6-1, the J call TRBJ2-4, with TRBD2 matching 11 bases. Trimming removed 2 bases from V and 9 bases from J; junction bases left unmatched: 9. This CDR3 is built from 16 residues. The germline CDR1 and CDR2 sequences are MNHNS and SASEGT. The CDR3 sequence: CASSERNLAGGSIQYF. In DNA, the CDR3 is TGTGCCAGCAGTGAAAGAAATCTAGCGGGAGGTAGCATTCAGTACTTC.

V gene TRBV29-1 combines with J gene TRBJ2-5; maybe TRBD1 (5 bases). CDR3 length: 15 amino acids. Trimming pared 8 bases from V and 3 bases from J, leaving 22 bases between. Germline lookup yields CDR1 SQVTM and CDR2 ANQGSEA. The CDR3 sequence: CSSRRSSRVEETQYF. CDR3 DNA sequence: TGCAGCTCACGAAGGTCCTCCAGGGTGGAAGAGACCCAGTACTTC.

This chain joins TRBV2 and TRBJ1-2; 7 bases line up with TRBD1. V lost 1 base to trimming and J lost 4 bases; unmatched junction nucleotides: 3. Germline assignment: CDR1 SNHLY and CDR2 FYNNEI. This CDR3 has 14 amino acids. DNA for the CDR3: TGTGCCAGCAGTGAAGGCAGGGGGTTCTATGGCTACACCTTC. Translating gives CASSEGRGFYGYTF.

The chain couples TRBV18 to TRBJ1-1; D might be TRBD1 (6 bases). CDR1 and CDR2 from the germline V gene are KGHSH and LQKENI. This CDR3 region has 15 residues. V gave up 3 bases and J gave up 2 bases, with 13 bases separating them. CDR3 bases: TGTGCCAGCTCACCTCAACCAGGGGCTAACACTGAAGCTTTCTTT. It is translated as CASSPQPGANTEAFF.

The chain recombines TRBV29-1 with TRBJ1-2, with a weak D call TRBD1 (5 bases). Trimming took 5 bases from V and 0 from J, leaving 10 bases between them. This CDR3 is 13 amino acids long. CDR1 SQVTM and CDR2 ANQGSEA come from the germline V gene. CDR3 in amino acids: CSVRDVPNYGYTF. In DNA, the CDR3 is TGCAGCGTTCGGGACGTGCCTAACTATGGCTACACCTTC.

The chain employs TRBV5-1 and TRBJ2-3, with 8 nucleotides matching TRBD1. J was trimmed by 0 bases and V by 4 bases; bases with no gene match: 7. In germline, CDR1 is SGHRS, CDR2 YFSETQ. This CDR3 comprises 16 residues. The CDR3 nucleotides read TGCGCCAGCAGCCCATCGGACAGGGCTAGCACAGATACGCAGTATTTT. Amino acid sequence: CASSPSDRASTDTQYF.

The chain combines TRBV6-6 with TRBJ1-1; 7 bases fit TRBD1. CDR3 length equals 14 residues. From germline, CDR1 is MNHNY and CDR2 SVGAGI (reference sequence). J gave up 5 bases and V 2 bases, and 5 bases lay outside the gene matches. CDR3 DNA sequence: TGTGCCAGCAGTTACAGACAGGGAGAGACTGAAGCTTTCTTT. This encodes CASSYRQGETEAFF.

The chain uses TRBV5-1 and TRBJ2-7; 11 nucleotides line up with TRBD2. The V gene's germline CDR1 is SGHRS and CDR2 YFSETQ. The CDR3 totals 15 residues. J lost 0 bases, V lost 3 bases, and 2 bases had no gene match. As DNA, the CDR3 is TGCGCCAGCAGCTGGCTAGCGGGAGGCTCCTACGAGCAGTACTTC. Translation gives CASSWLAGGSYEQYF.

J is TRBJ1-2 and V is TRBV30; 7 nucleotides match TRBD1. The V gene's germline CDR1 is GTSNPN and CDR2 SVGIG (reference sequence). CDR3 length: 13 residues. J was trimmed by 8 bases and V by 6 bases; bases with no gene match: 12. CDR3 DNA sequence: TGTGCCTGCCGACGGACAGGATTGGGGGGCTACACCTTC. Translation gives CACRRTGLGGYTF.

The rearrangement joins TRBV23-1 to TRBJ2-7; TRBD1 aligns across 10 bases. TRBV23-1 belongs to the ORF category, with a function that is uncertain. The CDR3 is made up of 13 amino acids. J lost 2 bases, V lost 8 bases, and 3 bases had no gene match. CDR3 sequence (DNA): TGCGCCAGCCGACAGGGGGCAACCTACGAGCAGTACTTC. Its translation is CASRQGATYEQYF.

CDR3 in amino acids: CATRRTSYNEQFF. For the CDR3, the DNA is TGTGCCACCAGAAGGACGTCCTACAATGAGCAGTTCTTC. The chain uses TRBV27 and TRBJ2-1; D ambiguous. There are 13 residues in the CDR3. V lost 10 bases and J lost 1, with 11 bases in between. The germline V gene has CDR1 MNHEY and CDR2 SMNVEV (reference sequence).

This clone appeared a few times. Other nucleotide sequences in the sample specify the same CDR3. The chain uses TRBV30 and TRBJ1-5; D remains ambiguous. Germline CDR1 is GTSNPN and CDR2 is SVGIG (reference sequence). The germline V and J ends were trimmed by 0 bases and 6 bases, with 6 bases remaining between them. The CDR3 loop spans 12 amino acids. DNA of the CDR3: TGTGCCTGGAGTGTACGGGGTCAGCCCCAGCATTTT. It yields the protein CAWSVRGQPQHF.

The genes are TRBV18 and TRBJ2-2, with TRBD2 identical over 11 bases. The CDR3 loop spans 19 amino acids. Trimming took 2 bases from V and 5 from J; bases not matched to a gene: 13. CDR1 is KGHSH, CDR2 LQKENI, per germline. CDR3 sequence (DNA): TGTGCCAGCTCACCAAGCAGCCCGGCAACTAGCGGGAGAACCGGGGAGCTGTTTTTT. It is translated as CASSPSSPATSGRTGELFF.